This TCR beta chain was captured in a study of graft-versus-host responses after intestinal transplantation. For the study at large: Those transplanted obtained multivisceral, liver-intestinal, or isolated intestinal grafts. Anti-thymocyte globulin served as induction for all recipients, who then took tacrolimus and steroids for about 3 years. Broader study findings: Early post-transplant HvG declines showed an association with peak circulating GvH clone levels.

This clone occurred once. Its antigen is not known. V trimming: 2 bases; J trimming: 4 bases; junction bases outside the gene matches: 17. The CDR3 spans 18 residues. From germline, CDR1 is MDHEN and CDR2 SYDVKM. Sequencing was performed with immunoSEQ multiplex PCR; in TCRdb, only in-frame clones are kept and a portion is missing. The sample lists 90,000 to 150,000 clones; 85% to 95% were seen once. The V call is TRBV28, the J call TRBJ2-7, with TRBD2 identical over 7 bases. The sequence came from a human donor who received an intestinal transplant. Sequencing used unstimulated CD8+ T cells sorted from spleen or lymph node cells, obtained before intestinal transplant. The CDR3 bases are TGTGCCAGCAGTTTAACCCCCCTTAAAGAGAGCGGGAAGTACGAGCAGTACTTC. Translated, it gives CASSLTPLKESGKYEQYF.